This TCR beta chain was captured by sequencing in a study of blood T cells in healthy people across ages. Whole-study results and caveats: The lack of PBMC sorting stopped any conclusive naive versus antigen-experienced comparison. Estimated diversity across one million T cells was deemed an underestimate.

The CDR3 covers 16 residues. The V and J ends lost 0 bases and 5 bases, in that order; junction bases with no gene match: 10. CDR1 and CDR2 from the germline V gene are DFQATT and SNEGSKA (reference sequence). Concerning this clonotype: Its antigen is undetermined.

Sample-barcoded 5' priming and a J-beta primer mix drove a second PCR of roughly 7 to 11 cycles. Every single cDNA molecule received a tag from a template-switch adaptor with 12 random nucleotides. TCRdb reprocessed the 5' RACE reads with MiXCR, giving one entry per CDR3 protein. The sample records 1.6 million or so distinct CDR3 sequences, around 35% being singletons. The clonotype comes from a woman in her 30s in good health. The chain joins TRBV20-1 to TRBJ2-1; 7 bases match TRBD2. Material for sequencing was blood. The CDR3 nucleotides are TGCAGTGCTAGAGACCTAAAGCATGGGGGGGACAATGAGCAGTTCTTC. It yields the protein CSARDLKHGGDNEQFF.